Below, one T cell receptor beta chain is given with its context. Which antigen it targets is not known. No much larger clonotype is one base removed from it; base qualities were not supplied. This sample stems from a study of cytomegalovirus exposure and HLA in healthy donors (dated by TCRdb to 2016 to 2017). A note on the overall study: An earlier analysis of some 500 of the donors reported about 290 Gb of sequence data and 117 million unique TCR beta sequences from about 180 million T cells. All discovery cohort repertoires had been generated on a single sequencing platform. Donor age, sex, ethnicity and CMV serostatus were compiled alongside the repertoire data. Using immunosequencing, the study profiled T cell repertoires from fewer than 850 subjects and related those repertoires to cytomegalovirus serostatus. The number of typed donors differed by locus: roughly 620-630 for A, B, C, DRB1 and DQB1; 522 for DQA1; around 610 for DPA1; and 400 to 480 for DPB1. The study combined high-throughput TCR immunosequencing, statistical association of individual TCRs with disease status, and machine learning to predict cytomegalovirus infection status. The genetic ancestry cluster associated with self-reported Caucasian donors included roughly 84% of the 350 to 500 genotyped donors. A later analysis re-examined previously published TCR beta repertoires from just over 650 donors and added high-resolution HLA genotyping to investigate patterns of TCR occurrence. Along with the approximately 600-subject first cohort, a separate validation cohort of approximately 110 different subjects was used. Because of strong linkage in the cohort, four to six DR-DQ haplotypes were treated as single units for association and clustering. HLA typing covered class I and class II loci at four-digit resolution. About 280 gigabases of sequencing data and 80 million or so unique TCR sequences were included in an early release covering about 700 HLA-typed donors. A later genetic analysis took genome-wide SNP genotypes for about three fifths of the 666 donors and used that subset as a discovery cohort. An earlier analysis of around 580 of the donors used high-throughput TCR beta sequencing to judge whether each TCR beta V gene segment behaved as functional or pseudogenic. Among roughly 370 genotyped donors of the cohort, an average of approximately 240,000 unique TCR beta nucleotide sequences were sequenced per donor, 15% to 20% of them non-productive. Rather than drawing on any new phenotypic data, the later analysis identified candidate immune exposures from TCR beta sequences and the way those sequences occurred across donors. The study was designed to test whether signatures of past pathogen exposure could be identified by cataloging public T cell receptors. Findings and caveats that apply to the study as a whole: The study listed 150 to 200 TCR beta chains as associated with cytomegalovirus. In a later genetic analysis, a missense DCLRE1C variant was associated with V-gene and J-gene trimming of TCR beta chains, and the association was replicated in an independent cohort. Compared with the roughly 670-donor mean, donors in an Asian-associated ancestry cluster had fewer N-insertions in productive TCRs, according to a later genetic analysis. The classifier was reported to diagnose cytomegalovirus status with high specificity and sensitivity in both the original cohort and the validation cohort. In a later analysis, some 17,000 TCR beta sequences were associated with specific HLA alleles at a false discovery rate of 0.05. In a later analysis, the rate of TCR association differed among HLA loci, with DRB1 alleles having the most associated TCRs and HLA-C alleles having the fewest. Some IMGT-functional V segments, including TRBV6-2 and TRBV6-3, could not be distinguished by the 87-base-pair reads and were therefore excluded. This cohort had only TCR beta chains sequenced, and the lack of alpha or paired-chain data limited which features could be detected. Several of the top co-occurrence clusters appeared to be linked to parvovirus B19, influenza, CMV and Epstein-Barr virus, according to a later analysis. Because some donors lacked HLA typing at each locus, the association tests relied only on the typed subset. Most CMV-associated TCR beta chains appeared to be HLA-restricted in a later analysis, and the HLA associations seemed to be driven largely by CMV exposure. Assigning TCR associations to individual alleles was difficult when HLA alleles, especially DR and DQ, strongly co-occurred. The authors suggested that the approach could potentially be generalized to other disease states and immunological phenotypes. Because counts were too low, 15 to 20 rarely observed V segments, including chromosome 9 orphons, were excluded from the earlier analysis of fewer than 650 of the donors. A later analysis found that HLA-associated TCR beta chains were more clonally expanded and had lower generation probabilities than equally common non-associated chains. A further reported finding was that TCR beta sequences accurately predicted the HLA-A and HLA-B alleles for most subjects in the first cohort. An earlier analysis of 587 of the donors showed that most TCR beta V segments appeared in productive rearrangements either about 90% or about 30% of the time, which broadly matched IMGT annotations. In vitro tests confirmed that a few of the cytomegalovirus-associated TCR beta chains recognize cytomegalovirus antigens. For the cohort, immune exposure information was limited to CMV serostatus. A cluster of highly shared sequence variants was judged likely to be a technical artifact of the sequencing pipeline. Correlated functional status among segregating V segments might reflect linkage disequilibrium, but an unknown experimental factor could not be ruled out. Presence/absence analyses assumed roughly uniform sequencing depth across donors, an assumption that may not hold. Most TCR sequences were seen in very few donors, while some public TCRs were found in many individuals.

Library prep was done by the immunoSEQ multiplex PCR assay. For the multiplex PCR, a mixture combining 60 forward primers for TCR Vbeta segments and 13 reverse primers for TCR Jbeta segments was used. The CDR3 region of rearranged TCR beta genes was amplified from genomic DNA with a multiplex PCR assay. The Illumina HiSeq System was used to sequence the amplified TCR beta libraries as 87-base-pair reads. From the authors' description of their analysis: In a later analysis, approximately 74 million unique TCR beta chains were counted across the roughly 670 repertoires, and about 10 million of these chains were shared by at least two donors. A nearest-neighbor algorithm error-corrected the raw reads and collapsed the reads into unique sequences, merging closely related sequences to remove PCR and sequencing errors. V, D and J gene segments were assigned by aligning CDR3 sequences to IMGT reference sequences. For a sequence to be retained, a match of at least six nucleotides was required to both a V gene segment and a J gene segment. A rearrangement was called productive if the CDR3 had no stop codons and remained in frame with V and J, and every other rearrangement was called non-productive. CDR3 was defined by IMGT convention, running from the second conserved V-encoded cysteine to the conserved J-encoded phenylalanine. Sequences without an unambiguous match to a single V gene segment were excluded from the earlier analysis of several hundred of the donors. In an earlier analysis of a few hundred of the donors, V segments were called functional above 56.7% productive rearrangements and were called segregating when the between-donor standard deviation exceeded 5%. A statistical classification framework was built for diagnosing cytomegalovirus status from the catalog of TCR beta chain sequences. In a later analysis, V and J genes were assigned by comparing TCR nucleotide sequences against IMGT/GENE-DB human TR gene sequences. The TCRdist pipeline was used in a later analysis to assign CDR3 sequences and most-parsimonious VDJ recombination scenarios. In a later analysis, every TCR beta chain was defined by the combination of its CDR3 amino acid sequence and its V-gene family, and reads without a unique V-gene family were dropped. To address suspected cross-contamination and a sequencing artifact, a later analysis removed around 590 highly shared, low-generation-probability nucleotide sequences. For each public chain, a later analysis derived a clonal expansion index from normalized ranks of inferred template counts within each repertoire. Generation probabilities in a later analysis came from a VDJ recombination model fitted to out-of-frame rearrangements, and those results were checked against IGoR. A later analysis scored TCR-TCR, TCR-HLA and TCR-CMV co-occurrence with hypergeometric tests, applying a repertoire-size bias correction to TCR pairs. To estimate false discovery rates, a later analysis permuted the HLA or CMV assignments 20 times. In a later analysis, co-occurring TCRs were grouped using DBSCAN, with TCRdist sequence similarity added in when clustering inside HLA-allele-positive subsets. Co-occurrence clustering excluded repertoires with fewer than 30,000 or more than 120,000 public chains, plus five with anomalous nucleotide sharing. Sourced from immuneACCESS, this table was stored by TCRdb with only in-frame sequences that have V and J called. A share of the clones is absent; for the studies checked, an unresolved V gene accounts for under half, and the remainder has no known explanation. The DNA was the basis for D and trimming; V, J and clone size are from that table. The sample records roughly 100,000 clones, 69% of which are singletons. Jointly, the top ten make up approximately 3% of the sample.

In total, 600 or so healthy bone marrow donors made up the cohort. At the time of sampling, every cohort member was nominally healthy, though immune exposures that went unrecorded were likely present. The donor tested CMV seronegative and was one of the 352 seronegative cohort members. Every donor gave a peripheral blood sample, and the peripheral blood mononuclear cells from that sample were used for TCR beta sequencing. The Qiagen DNeasy Blood Extraction Kit was used to extract genomic DNA from the blood cell samples. Taken from cysteine to phenylalanine, the CDR3 has 16 residues. The retained sequence is limited to the CDR3, 48 bases, with the frame set at the first base. The trim is 0 bases for V and 1 base for J, with a gap of 13 bases between the germline ends. The germline V gene specifies SGHDT as CDR1 and YYEEEE as CDR2.

In this chain, TRBV5-6 is recombined with TRBJ1-2; a weak D assignment points to TRBD1 (5 bases agree). This clonotype was sampled from a man aged 25 to 40 in good health and CMV-seronegative. Sample: PBMCs. The CDR3 is CASSLGPGDGNYGYTF. The sequenced DNA is TGTGCCAGCAGCTTGGGGCCGGGGGACGGTAACTATGGCTACACCTTC. Outside the CDR3, residues come from the reference TRBV5-6 and TRBJ1-2 proteins, so the full variable domain is: DAGVTQSPTHLIKTRGQQVTLRCSPKSGHDTVSWYQQALGQGPQFIFQYYEEEERQRGNFPDRFSGHQFPNYSSELNVNALLLGDSALYLCASSLGPGDGNYGYTFGSGTRLTVV.